Described below is a single TCR beta chain sequence and its context. There is no known antigen for this receptor. Base qualities are not at hand, and no much larger clone is one base apart. V trim: 5 bases; J trim: 0 bases; unmatched bases: 18. The CDR3 holds 20 amino acids from the cysteine to the phenylalanine. The CDR3 DNA has 60 bases and is translated from base 1. The germline V gene encodes CDR1 MDHEN and CDR2 SYDVKM. A second Seattle source provided samples from volunteer blood donors who had recovered from COVID-19. Collaborating institutions collected whole blood in K2EDTA tubes following their own protocols. Collaborator samples were shipped for TCRbeta analysis as frozen whole blood, isolated PBMCs, or DNA extracted from either sample type. The data were taken from a study of blood T cell repertoires in COVID-19 (TCRdb year 2020). Concerning the study at large: Samples covering the acute and convalescent phases of COVID-19 were provided by collaborators in the United States, Italy and Spain. The material from the prospective study consisted of cDNA or gDNA derived from T cells, B-cell-depleted T cells, or PBMCs. Deeply sampled blood TCRbeta repertoires from subjects exposed to, actively infected with, or recovered from COVID-19 were included in the dataset. The repertoires were released in a freely available public database intended as a resource for research on the immune response to SARS-CoV-2. Samples came from the ongoing ImmuneRACE study (first 160 participants) plus 1,254 subjects from 6 global collaborators. Sample metadata almost always included a de-identified subject ID, COVID-19 status, age in years and sex. HLA class I and class II types, where available, came from metadata supplied by the sample provider rather than from assay-based typing.

The immunoSEQ Assay, a bias-controlled multiplex PCR, was used to amplify TCRbeta CDR3 regions from genomic DNA. The authors' pipeline ran thus. The number of nucleated cells in each sample was estimated by amplification of reference gene primers within the assay. To quantify the absolute abundance of each unique TCRbeta CDR3 rearrangement, sequence reads were collapsed and filtered. For each sample, productive Simpson clonality was calculated as the square root of Simpson's diversity index across productive rearrangements. Here the immuneACCESS table is served through TCRdb, limited to in-frame sequences with V and J called. Missing clones are a known gap in these copies; in checked studies unresolved V genes cover under half, and the rest lacks a known reason. Clone size and V and J calls were adopted from that table, with D and trimming inferred from the DNA. Recorded for this sample are 120,000 or so clones; less than 90% of them occurred a single time. Under 15% of the sample is held by the ten biggest clonotypes.

Findings and caveats that apply to the study as a whole: Clinical and demographic metadata were provided uncurated, with the amount varying by source and participant.

Sequencing used peripheral blood. The receptor was derived from a woman under 40 who had recovered from COVID-19. The rearrangement combines TRBV28 with TRBJ2-1; 8 middle bases align to TRBD2. The CDR3 reads CASSVIGPRTSGSSYNEQFF. The nucleotide sequence is TGTGCCAGCAGTGTAATAGGCCCGCGGACCAGCGGGAGCTCCTACAATGAGCAGTTCTTC.